The TCR beta chain described here comes from a study of blood T cell repertoires in COVID-19. On the study more broadly: The study drew acute and convalescent COVID-19 samples from the United States, Italy and Spain. The cDNA or gDNA used as material had been derived from T cells, B-cell-depleted T cells, or PBMCs.

Under the authors' procedure: The authors estimated nucleated cell counts from reference gene primer amplification. Libraries were prepared by immunoSEQ multiplex PCR; TCRdb keeps only in-frame clonotypes and omits some of them. V and J calls and clone size come straight from that table; D and trimming were deduced from the DNA. The sample lists 65,000 to 95,000 clones, roughly 85% seen once, with approximately 8% in the top ten. Trimming cost V 3 bases and J 6 bases, with 9 bases left between them. The CDR3 loop spans 12 amino acids. This sequence originates from a man aged 25-45 years with acute or convalescent COVID-19. The chain employs TRBV12-3 or TRBV12-4 and TRBJ2-7, with unresolved D. What was sequenced was peripheral blood. As DNA, the CDR3 is TGTGCCAGCAGTTTTGGCCGAGGCGAGCAGTACTTC. Residues: CASSFGRGEQYF.